This T cell receptor (beta chain) is drawn from a study of blood T cell repertoires in COVID-19. Study in general: Sites in the United States, Italy and Spain provided acute and convalescent COVID-19 samples. Nucleic acid was either cDNA or gDNA, and it came from T cells, B-cell-depleted T cells, or PBMCs.

This clone was detected many times. The germline V gene has CDR1 SQVTM and CDR2 ANQGSEA. Losses at the gene ends were 5 bases for V and 6 bases for J; bases not matched to a gene: 7. This CDR3 region has 13 residues. Authors' processing steps: The authors estimated nucleated cell counts from reference gene primer amplification. TCRdb's copy holds only in-frame clones and misses some; the assay was immunoSEQ multiplex PCR. For V, J and clone size, that table is used; D and trimming come from the DNA. Of roughly 40,000 clones listed, roughly 79% are singletons. Sequencing was done on a sample of peripheral blood. V is TRBV29-1 and J is TRBJ1-5, with TRBD1 identical over 7 bases. This clonotype was obtained from a woman older than 75 with acute or convalescent COVID-19. The CDR3 coding sequence is TGCAGCGTTTCACAGGGGCTCGGTCAGCCCCAGCATTTT. Translation: CSVSQGLGQPQHF.